Shown below are 25 T cell receptor beta chains from a single sample sequenced in a study of T cells in Graves' hyperthyroidism and ophthalmopathy. Researchers amplified the TCR beta CDR3 regions from RNA transcripts. Researchers ran a first-round RT-PCR on the TCR CDR3 using the HTBI primer set. TCRdb processed the multiplex PCR reads anew with MiXCR; each CDR3 protein has one entry. The data hold a few hundred thousand distinct CDR3 sequences, with more than 15% observed a single time. Material for sequencing was blood. The receptors stem from a woman between 40 and 55 years old with Graves' ophthalmopathy.

This clonotype was seen a few times. The chain has TRBV7-2 and TRBJ2-7; the D gene is possibly TRBD1 (6 bases). Germline V lookup: CDR1 SGHTA, CDR2 FQGNSA. Trimming took off 5 bases at V and 6 bases at J, with 17 bases between the two ends. This CDR3 spans 14 amino acids. CDR3 nucleotide sequence: TGTGCCAGCAGCAAAACGGACAGTTGGGCCGAGCAGTACTTC. Protein sequence: CASSKTDSWAEQYF.

This clonotype was observed a few times. The chain joins TRBV3-1 to TRBJ2-6; D not resolved. The CDR3 is made up of 15 amino acids. Germline V gives CDR1 LGHDT, CDR2 YNNKEL (reference sequence). The V and J ends lost 3 bases and 0 bases respectively, with 6 bases between them. CDR3 residues: CASSQRSSGANVLTF. The CDR3 DNA reads TGTGCCAGCAGCCAGCGGAGCTCTGGGGCCAACGTCCTGACTTTC.

Ten or more counts support this clonotype. The chain employs TRBV20-1 and TRBJ2-3; 12 bases line up with TRBD2. This CDR3 contains 15 residues. Per germline, CDR1 DFQATT and CDR2 SNEGSKA (reference sequence). The ends lost 5 bases at V and 3 bases at J; junction bases unmatched: 6. The CDR3 reads CSAPLAGGRTDTQYF. As DNA, the CDR3 is TGCAGTGCTCCTCTAGCGGGGGGGCGGACAGATACGCAGTATTTT.

This clonotype was counted only a few times. V and J are TRBV20-1 and TRBJ1-1; possible D gene TRBD1, 5 bases. Germline V gene data show CDR1 as DFQATT and CDR2 as SNEGSKA (reference sequence). This CDR3 spans 13 amino acids. Trimming removed 5 bases from V and 4 bases from J, with 14 bases in between. The CDR3 bases are TGCAGTGCTCGGACAAGGTGGGGCACTGAAGCTTTCTTT. It is translated as CSARTRWGTEAFF.

This clonotype was observed at least ten times. At one of its ends the junction is not consistent with the germline gene, which may arise from a read error. The chain has TRBV12-3 or TRBV12-4 and TRBJ2-2; TRBD1 might be the D (5 bases). This CDR3 region has 15 residues. CDR3 DNA sequence: TGCGCCAGCAGCTTACGGCAGGGGAACACCGGGGAGCTGTTTTTT. It codes for CASSLRQGNTGELFF.

Concerning this clonotype itself: This may stem from a read error, because a much larger clone lies one nucleotide away. The gene calls are TRBV11-2 and TRBJ1-1; 8 bases align to TRBD1. The CDR3 totals 13 residues. Looked up from germline, CDR1 is SGHAT and CDR2 is FQNNGV. V shed 4 bases, J shed 3 bases, and the junction held 1 base outside the gene matches. The CDR3 nucleotides are TGTGCCAGCAGCTCGGACAGGGACACTGAAGCTTTCTTT. It specifies CASSSDRDTEAFF.

There are many counts of this clonotype. The rearrangement joins TRBV11-2 to TRBJ1-1; no definite D call. Germline V gene lookup returns CDR1 SGHAT and CDR2 FQNNGV. The CDR3 loop spans 18 amino acids. V was cut by 1 base and J by 0 bases, with 18 bases left in between. The chain's CDR3 is CASSLVPSPYGVNTEAFF. The CDR3 DNA reads TGTGCCAGCAGCTTAGTTCCGTCACCATACGGGGTGAACACTGAAGCTTTCTTT.

Only a few counts were recorded for this clonotype. The chain links TRBV4-1 to TRBJ2-7; 9 nucleotides line up with TRBD2. J was trimmed by 2 bases and V by 3 bases; bases with no gene match: 5. The CDR3 sequence is 15 residues long. Germline CDR1 MGHRA, CDR2 YSYEKL. The CDR3, as DNA: TGCGCCAGCAGCCACGACGCTAGCGGGGCCTACGAGCAGTACTTC. Its translation is CASSHDASGAYEQYF.

A word on this clonotype: Mismatch with germline at one junction end may stem from a read error. This chain links TRBV18 with TRBJ2-6; perhaps TRBD1 as D (5 bases). Germline values: CDR1 KGHSH, CDR2 LQKENI. The CDR3 has 14 residues. The CDR3: CASSPPTGADVLTF. DNA of the CDR3: TGTGCCAGCTCACCACCGACTGGGGCCGACGTCCTGACTTTC.

This clonotype was recorded at least ten times. The gene calls are TRBV18 and TRBJ2-7; maybe TRBD1 (5 bases). V shed 3 bases and J shed 5 bases, with 14 bases lying between them. The length of the CDR3 is 14 residues. Germline CDR1 KGHSH, CDR2 LQKENI. The CDR3 here is CASSPRARAHEQYF. For the CDR3, the DNA is TGTGCCAGCTCACCCCGAGCCAGGGCCCACGAGCAGTACTTC.

The sample holds many counts of this clonotype. This rearrangement joins TRBV20-1 to TRBJ1-1; D is uncertain. The V gene lost 0 bases and the J gene lost 8 bases, with 7 bases spanning the gap. Germline lookup yields CDR1 DFQATT and CDR2 SNEGSKA (reference sequence). CDR3 length equals 11 residues. CDR3 region: CSARDRPEAFF. CDR3 DNA: TGCAGTGCTAGAGATCGGCCAGAAGCTTTCTTT.

In its sample, this clonotype was seen many times. The chain employs TRBV7-9 and TRBJ1-2; 10 bases agree with TRBD1. Germline CDR1 and CDR2: SEHNR and FQNEAQ (reference sequence). The CDR3 spans 14 residues. V was pared by 5 bases and J by 8 bases, with 8 bases of the junction left unmatched. The CDR3 nucleotides read TGTGCCAGCAGCGTTGGACAGGGGGAAGTGGGCTACACCTTC. Translating gives CASSVGQGEVGYTF.

This clonotype was seen more than once but under ten times. The V call is TRBV19, the J call TRBJ1-1; D unclear. CDR3 length: 15 amino acids. Germline V gene data show CDR1 as LNHDA and CDR2 as SQIVND (reference sequence). With 5 bases removed from V and 5 bases from J, the gap between germline ends came to 18 bases. The CDR3 coding sequence is TGTGCCAGTAGTGTCGAGATAGGCCGAGGGACTGAAGCTTTCTTT. The encoded protein is CASSVEIGRGTEAFF. The variable domain in full, with the rest retrieved from reference TRBV19 and TRBJ1-1, is DGGITQSPKYLFRKEGQNVTLSCEQNLNHDAMYWYRQDPGQGLRLIYYSQIVNDFQKGDIAEGYSVSREKKESFPLTVTSAQKNPTAFYLCASSVEIGRGTEAFFGQGTRLTVV.

This clonotype was detected many times. This rearrangement joins TRBV18 to TRBJ1-4; 9 nucleotides agree with TRBD1. Germline V CDR1 and CDR2: KGHSH, LQKENI. The CDR3 extends over 14 amino acids. V dropped 6 bases and J dropped 7; count of bases not matched to a gene: 6. Here the CDR3 reads CASSPGTGPEKLFF. Here the CDR3 DNA reads TGTGCCAGCTCCCCCGGGACAGGGCCTGAAAAACTGTTTTTT.

This clonotype has just a few counts. The chain uses TRBV6-1 and TRBJ2-3; no reliable D call. The CDR3 runs to 14 residues. V was cut by 5 bases and J by 4 bases, with 13 bases left in between. Germline lookup yields CDR1 MNHNS and CDR2 SASEGT. In DNA, the CDR3 is TGTGCCAGCAGTTTTCTAGGTCGCGCAGATACGCAGTATTTT. It codes for CASSFLGRADTQYF.

This clonotype was seen a few times. This chain links TRBV30 with TRBJ1-6; TRBD1 matches 7 bases. The CDR3 consists of 14 residues. Germline-derived CDR1 and CDR2 are GTSNPN and SVGIG (reference sequence). J lost 4 bases, V lost 0 bases, and 0 bases had no gene match. The CDR3 DNA follows: TGTGCCTGGAGTGTGGGACAGTATAATTCACCCCTCCACTTT. Translated, it gives CAWSVGQYNSPLHF.

V gene TRBV20-1 combines with J gene TRBJ2-1; D unresolved. CDR3 size: 12 residues. Germline CDR1 is DFQATT and CDR2 is SNEGSKA (reference sequence). With 6 bases removed from V and 10 bases from J, the gap between germline ends came to 16 bases. The CDR3 is CSAVPPAPEQFF. The CDR3 DNA reads as TGCAGTGCCGTACCCCCCGCCCCCGAGCAGTTCTTC.

A remark on this clonotype: Possible read error: a much larger clone is one base away. The chain has TRBV3-1 and TRBJ2-3; the match to TRBD1 covers 8 bases. Germline CDR1 reads LGHDT; CDR2 reads YNNKEL (reference sequence). Trimming at V came to 1 base and at J to 4 bases, leaving 4 bases not matched to a gene. The CDR3 is 15 amino acids. CDR3 bases: TGTGCCAGCAGCCAAGGACAGGGGAGAGCAGATACGCAGTATTTT. It is translated as CASSQGQGRADTQYF.

This clonotype appeared many times. The chain combines TRBV5-6 with TRBJ2-7; possibly TRBD1 for D (6 bases). The V and J ends lost 4 bases and 0 bases respectively, with 17 bases between them. This CDR3 is 16 amino acids long. Looked up from germline, CDR1 is SGHDT and CDR2 is YYEEEE. The CDR3, as DNA: TGTGCCAGCAGCCCAATCCGCAGGGGCTACTCCTACGAGCAGTACTTC. This translates into CASSPIRRGYSYEQYF.

The chain recombines TRBV6-1 with TRBJ1-1, with no clear D. The CDR3 contains 16 residues. V was pared by 0 bases and J by 1 base, with 12 bases between. Germline values: CDR1 MNHNS, CDR2 SASEGT. CDR3 sequence: CASSEARGIGNTEAFF. In nucleotides, the CDR3 is TGTGCCAGCAGTGAAGCGAGAGGGATCGGGAACACTGAAGCTTTCTTT.

This chain links TRBV4-1 with TRBJ1-5; D may be TRBD1 (5 bases). This CDR3 region has 18 residues. CDR1 and CDR2 from the germline V gene are MGHRA and YSYEKL. Trimming shortened V by 1 base and J by 3 bases, and 19 bases separated the two germline ends. CDR3 DNA: TGCGCCAGCAGCCAAGCCCCTACCCAGGCGGGACTCAATCAGCCCCAGCATTTT. Protein: CASSQAPTQAGLNQPQHF.

This clonotype turned up a few times. A much larger clone differs by one base, so this may be a read error. V is TRBV6-1 and J is TRBJ2-3; TRBD2 agrees at 9 bases. The CDR3 sequence is 14 residues long. J lost 2 bases, V lost 4 bases, and 1 base had no gene match. CDR1 and CDR2 from the germline V gene are MNHNS and SASEGT. The CDR3 protein is CASSGLAATDTQYF. The CDR3 nucleotides are TGTGCCAGCAGTGGACTAGCGGCCACAGATACGCAGTATTTT.

The genes are TRBV6-5 and TRBJ1-1; D uncertain. The V end was cut by 1 base, the J end by 0 bases, with 9 bases between. In germline, CDR1 is MNHEY, CDR2 SVGAGI. The CDR3 consists of 15 residues. The CDR3 sequence: CASSYFNNMNTEAFF. As DNA, the CDR3 is TGTGCCAGCAGTTACTTCAATAATATGAACACTGAAGCTTTCTTT.

At least ten counts were recorded for this clonotype. The V and J genes are TRBV27 and TRBJ1-6, with unresolved D. The CDR3 spans 12 residues. The V and J ends lost 2 bases and 9 bases respectively, with 5 bases between them. From germline, CDR1 is MNHEY and CDR2 SMNVEV (reference sequence). The CDR3 DNA reads TGTGCCAGCAGTTTAGCGGGTTCACCCCTCCACTTT. This translates into CASSLAGSPLHF.

This chain joins TRBV7-2 and TRBJ1-4; 8 positions agree with TRBD1. V shed 5 bases, J shed 9 bases, and the junction held 5 bases outside the gene matches. CDR1 is SGHTA, CDR2 FQGNSA, per germline. The CDR3 has 13 residues. As DNA, the CDR3 is TGTGCCAGCAGCATAGGACAGGGTCAAAAACTGTTTTTT. It specifies CASSIGQGQKLFF.